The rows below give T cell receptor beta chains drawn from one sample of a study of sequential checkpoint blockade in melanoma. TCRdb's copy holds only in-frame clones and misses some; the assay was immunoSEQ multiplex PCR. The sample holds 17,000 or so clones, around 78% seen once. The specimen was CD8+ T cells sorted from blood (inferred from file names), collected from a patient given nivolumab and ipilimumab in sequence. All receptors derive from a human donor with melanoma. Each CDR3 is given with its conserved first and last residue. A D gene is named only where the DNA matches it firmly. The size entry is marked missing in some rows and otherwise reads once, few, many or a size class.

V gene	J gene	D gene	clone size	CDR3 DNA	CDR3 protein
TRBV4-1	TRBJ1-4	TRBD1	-	TGCGCCAGCAGCCAAGGAGACAGGGGTGTTGAAAAACTGTTTTTT	CASSQGDRGVEKLFF
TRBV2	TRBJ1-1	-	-	TGTGCCAGCAGCGGACAGTATCCGGAAGCTTTCTTT	CASSGQYPEAFF
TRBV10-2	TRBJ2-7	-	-	TGCGCCAGCGGGCCATCCTCAGCCTACGAGCAGTACTTC	CASGPSSAYEQYF
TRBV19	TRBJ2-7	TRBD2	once	TGTGCCAGTAGTTTGGGAAGCGGGAGTCTCCCCTACGAGCAGTACTTC	CASSLGSGSLPYEQYF
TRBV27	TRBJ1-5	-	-	TGTGCCAGCAGTCTTGGCAATCAGCCCCAGCATTTT	CASSLGNQPQHF
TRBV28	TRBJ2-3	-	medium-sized	TGTGCCAGCAGTTCCGCGCGGCGGGCAGATACGCAGTATTTT	CASSSARRADTQYF
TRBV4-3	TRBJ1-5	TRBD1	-	TGCGCCAGCAGCCAAGAGACAGGGGGCAATCAGCCCCAGCATTTT	CASSQETGGNQPQHF
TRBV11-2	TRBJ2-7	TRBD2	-	TGTGCCAGCAGCTTATTCTTTAGCGGGGGGGGCTACGAGCAGTACTTC	CASSLFFSGGGYEQYF
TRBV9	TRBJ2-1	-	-	TGTGCCAGCACCGCCATGGGGAGCTCCTACAATGAGCAGTTCTTC	CASTAMGSSYNEQFF
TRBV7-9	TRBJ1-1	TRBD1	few	TGTGCCAGCAGTCCCGCCGACAGGGCCACTGAAGCTTTCTTT	CASSPADRATEAFF
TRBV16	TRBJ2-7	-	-	TGTGCCAGCAGCCCCGCAGGAACCGAGCAGTACTTC	CASSPAGTEQYF
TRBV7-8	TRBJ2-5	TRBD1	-	TGTGCCAGCAGCTTAGCGGGACAGCCCCACAAGACCCAGTACTTC	CASSLAGQPHKTQYF
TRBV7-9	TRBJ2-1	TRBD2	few	TGTGCCAGCAGCCGTGGACTAGCGGGAAGAACTAATGAGCAGTTCTTC	CASSRGLAGRTNEQFF
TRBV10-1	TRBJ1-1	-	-	TGCGCCAGCAGTGAGTCTTCTTCCTTCCAGGTTACTTTCTTT	CASSESSSFQVTFF
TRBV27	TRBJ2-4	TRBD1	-	TGTGCCAGCAGTTTTTCAGCCCCGGGACAGGGAGCGATATACAAAAACATTCAGTACTTC	CASSFSAPGQGAIYKNIQYF
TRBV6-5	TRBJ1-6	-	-	TGTGCCACCGCAGCGGTTAAAAGAAGTAATTCACCCCTCCACTTT	CATAAVKRSNSPLHF
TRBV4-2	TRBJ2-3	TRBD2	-	TGTGCCAGCAGCCCCTATATAGCGGGGATAGAAGATACGCAGTATTTT	CASSPYIAGIEDTQYF
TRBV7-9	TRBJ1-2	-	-	TGTGCCAGCAGCTTAGTAGGGCACAGGGTAGGCTATGGCTACACCTTC	CASSLVGHRVGYGYTF
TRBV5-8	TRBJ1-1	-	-	TGTGCCAGCAGCTTGGAGGGGGGGCTGACTGAAGCTTTCTTT	CASSLEGGLTEAFF
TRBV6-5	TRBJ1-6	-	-	TGTGCCAGCAGTACCGCAGGGTCAACTACCAGGCCCCTCCACTTT	CASSTAGSTTRPLHF
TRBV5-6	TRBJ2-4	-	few	TGTGCCAGCAGCTTGGGGGTAGCACTAGCCAAAAACATTCAGTACTTC	CASSLGVALAKNIQYF
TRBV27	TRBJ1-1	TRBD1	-	TGTGCCAGCAGTATACAGGGGTTTGAGGACACTGAAGCTTTCTTT	CASSIQGFEDTEAFF
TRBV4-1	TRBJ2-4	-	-	TGCGCCAGCAGCCAAGGAGGAGCCAAAAACATTCAGTACTTC	CASSQGGAKNIQYF
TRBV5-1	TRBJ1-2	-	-	TGCGCCAGCAGCTCCCTGGGCCCGGGAGGCTACACCTTC	CASSSLGPGGYTF
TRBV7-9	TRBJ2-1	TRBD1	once	TGTGCCAGCAGCGGGGGCCGGGACAGCGATTGGGGGAAGCAGTTCTTC	CASSGGRDSDWGKQFF
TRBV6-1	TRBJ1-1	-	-	TGTGCCAGCAGTGAAGGGGCTTATAACACTGAAGCTTTCTTT	CASSEGAYNTEAFF
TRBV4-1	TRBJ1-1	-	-	TGCGCCAGCAGCCAACCGGGAGAGGGCACTGAAGCTTTCTTT	CASSQPGEGTEAFF
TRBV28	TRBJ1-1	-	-	TGTGCCAGCAGTTGGTTGAGTACTGAAGCTTTCTTT	CASSWLSTEAFF
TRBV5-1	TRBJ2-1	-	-	TGCGCCAGCAGCTTGCGGTCCGGGGAGCTATACAATGAGCAGTTCTTC	CASSLRSGELYNEQFF